The T cell receptor beta chain described here comes from a study of cytomegalovirus exposure and HLA in healthy donors (TCRdb year 2017). At the level of the whole study: An earlier analysis of approximately 550 of the donors reported 250 to 300 Gb of sequence data and more than 90 million unique TCR beta sequences from some 180 million T cells. About 310 gigabases of sequencing data and around 87 million unique TCR sequences were included in an early release covering around 600 HLA-typed donors. Among the approximately 420 genotyped donors, around 81% belonged to the genetic ancestry cluster associated with self-reported Caucasian donors. The study aimed to test whether cataloging public T cell receptors could reveal signatures of past pathogen exposure. The study used immunosequencing to profile the T cell repertoires of under 700 subjects and linked those repertoires to cytomegalovirus serostatus. Along with the roughly 670-subject first cohort, a separate validation cohort of some 130 different subjects was used. To predict cytomegalovirus infection status, the study combined high-throughput TCR immunosequencing, statistical association of individual TCRs with disease status, and machine learning. To study patterns of TCR occurrence, a later analysis re-analyzed previously published TCR beta repertoires from 500 to 850 donors and added high-resolution HLA genotyping. In the later analysis, no new phenotypic data were used to find candidate immune exposures; instead, reliance was placed on TCR beta sequences and their occurrence across donors. In an earlier analysis of 587 of the donors, high-throughput TCR beta sequencing was used to judge whether each TCR beta V gene segment behaved as functional or pseudogenic. Donor age, sex, ethnicity and CMV serostatus were compiled alongside the repertoire data. A later genetic analysis took genome-wide SNP genotypes for about 55% of the 666 donors and used that subset as a discovery cohort. All discovery cohort repertoires had been generated on a single sequencing platform. Class I and class II HLA loci were covered by the typing at four-digit resolution. The number of donors typed differed by locus, with roughly 629-640 for A, B, C, DRB1 and DQB1, roughly 550 for DQA1, approximately 570 for DPA1, and 472 for DPB1. Several DR-DQ haplotypes were treated as single units for association and clustering because of strong linkage in the cohort. Among some 400 genotyped donors of the cohort, an average of roughly 230,000 unique TCR beta nucleotide sequences was sequenced per donor, of which about 18% were non-productive. What the study reported, not specific to this receptor: A group of highly shared sequence variants was considered likely to be a technical artifact of the sequencing pipeline. A later analysis found that most CMV-associated TCR beta chains appeared HLA-restricted, with HLA associations seemingly driven largely by CMV exposure. In a later analysis, HLA-associated TCR beta chains showed more clonal expansion and lower generation probabilities than non-associated chains that were equally common. A few of the identified cytomegalovirus-associated TCR beta chains were confirmed in vitro to be specific for cytomegalovirus antigens. Compared with the roughly 710-donor mean, donors in an Asian-associated ancestry cluster had fewer N-insertions in productive TCRs, according to a later genetic analysis. According to a later analysis, TCR association rates differed among HLA loci, with DRB1 alleles showing the most associated TCRs and HLA-C alleles showing the fewest. The authors suggested that the approach could potentially be generalized to other disease states and immunological phenotypes. The classifier was reported to diagnose cytomegalovirus status with high specificity and sensitivity in both the original and validation cohorts. A later analysis associated around 16,000 TCR beta sequences with specific HLA alleles at a false discovery rate of 0.05. Most TCR sequences were seen in very few donors, while some public TCRs were found in many individuals. In a later analysis, several top co-occurrence clusters were reported to appear linked to parvovirus B19, influenza, CMV and Epstein-Barr virus. Sequencing depth was assumed to be roughly uniform across donors in the presence/absence analyses, though that assumption may not hold. Assigning TCR associations to individual alleles was difficult when HLA alleles, especially DR and DQ, strongly co-occurred. Some IMGT-functional V segments, including TRBV6-2 and TRBV6-3, could not be distinguished by the 87-base-pair reads and were therefore excluded. Linkage disequilibrium might explain the correlated functional status among segregating V segments, but an unknown experimental factor could not be ruled out. An earlier analysis of around 600 of the donors showed that most TCR beta V segments appeared in productive rearrangements either about 87% or about 30% of the time, which broadly matched IMGT annotations. Only TCR beta chains were sequenced in this cohort, and the absence of alpha or paired-chain data limited detectable features. Because HLA typing was missing for some donors at each locus, association tests included only the typed subset. A further reported finding was that TCR beta sequences accurately predicted the HLA-A and HLA-B alleles for most subjects in the first cohort. CMV serostatus was the only immune exposure information available for the cohort. In a later genetic analysis, a missense DCLRE1C variant was associated with V-gene and J-gene trimming of TCR beta chains, and the association was replicated in an independent cohort. Because counts were too low, 15 to 20 rarely observed V segments, including chromosome 9 orphons, were excluded from the earlier analysis of several hundred of the donors. A total of fewer than 200 TCR beta chains were listed by the study as associated with cytomegalovirus.

The CDR3 goes from the cysteine to the phenylalanine over 18 residues. Just the 54-base CDR3 DNA is kept, in frame starting at base 1. Germline trimming amounts to 3 bases on V and 1 base on J, with 14 as the count of junction bases outside the gene matches. CDR1 and CDR2 are read off the germline V gene as KGHSH and LQKENI. Comment on this clone: The antigen this receptor binds is unknown. Base qualities are not recorded, but no much larger clone differs from it by a single base.

To prepare the library, the immunoSEQ multiplex PCR assay was applied. For the multiplex PCR, a mixture combining 60 forward primers for TCR Vbeta segments and 13 reverse primers for TCR Jbeta segments was used. The CDR3 region of rearranged TCR beta genes was amplified from genomic DNA by a multiplex PCR assay. On the Illumina HiSeq System, the amplified TCR beta libraries were sequenced as 87-base-pair reads. In the paper's pipeline: In a later analysis, tens of millions of unique TCR beta chains were counted across the roughly 700 repertoires, and roughly 11 million of these chains were shared by at least two donors. To remove PCR and sequencing errors, raw reads were error-corrected and collapsed into unique sequences using a nearest-neighbor algorithm that merged closely related sequences. V, D and J gene segments were assigned by aligning CDR3 sequences to IMGT reference sequences. For a sequence to be retained, a match of at least six nucleotides to both a V gene segment and a J gene segment was required. Rearrangements were classified as productive when the CDR3 lacked stop codons and remained in frame with V and J, and all other rearrangements were classified as non-productive. CDR3 was defined by IMGT convention, running from the second conserved V-encoded cysteine to the conserved J-encoded phenylalanine. The earlier analysis of approximately 590 of the donors excluded any sequence lacking an unambiguous match to a single V gene segment. An earlier analysis of fewer than 650 of the donors classified V segments as functional when productive rearrangements were above 56.7% and as segregating when the standard deviation between donors was above 5%. A statistical classification framework was developed to diagnose cytomegalovirus status using the catalog of TCR beta chain sequences. In a later analysis, V and J genes were assigned by comparing TCR nucleotide sequences against IMGT/GENE-DB human TR gene sequences. In a later analysis, CDR3 sequences and most-parsimonious VDJ recombination scenarios were assigned using the TCRdist pipeline. In a later analysis, each TCR beta chain was defined by its CDR3 amino acid sequence together with its V-gene family, and reads without a unique V-gene family were excluded. As a way to deal with suspected cross-contamination and a sequencing artifact, a later analysis dropped 450 to 600 nucleotide sequences that were highly shared and had low generation probability. In a later analysis, a clonal expansion index for each public chain was calculated from normalized within-repertoire ranks of inferred template counts. A later analysis computed generation probabilities with a VDJ recombination model fitted to out-of-frame rearrangements, and checked the results against IGoR. In a later analysis, TCR-TCR, TCR-HLA and TCR-CMV co-occurrence was scored with hypergeometric tests, and a repertoire-size bias correction was applied to TCR pairs. To estimate false discovery rates, a later analysis permuted the HLA or CMV assignments 20 times. A later analysis grouped co-occurring TCRs with DBSCAN, adding TCRdist sequence similarity when clustering within HLA-allele-positive subsets. Co-occurrence clustering excluded repertoires with fewer than 30,000 or more than 120,000 public chains, plus five with anomalous nucleotide sharing. In TCRdb, the immuneACCESS table is reduced to in-frame sequences with V and J assigned. These tables do not hold every clone; where another copy was compared, an unresolved V gene accounts for under half, and the others remain unexplained. That table supplies the V and J calls and clone size; D and trimming were determined from the DNA. Recorded for this sample are about 190,000 clones; about nine tenths of them occurred a single time. The ten most abundant clones make up approximately 0.98% of the sample.

In total, over 600 healthy bone marrow donors made up the cohort. At the time of sampling, all cohort members were nominally healthy, though unrecorded immune exposures were likely present. The donor was CMV seronegative and was included in the group of under 450 seronegative cohort members. A peripheral blood sample was collected from each donor, and TCR beta sequencing was performed on peripheral blood mononuclear cells. The Qiagen DNeasy Blood Extraction Kit was used to extract genomic DNA from the blood cell samples. Sequences were obtained from PBMCs. The chain was built from TRBV18 and TRBJ2-7; 8 nucleotides in the junction match TRBD1. The clonotype originates from a boy aged 2 to 9 in good health and CMV-seronegative. The sequence in DNA is TGTGCCAGCTCACCGCGTGGTCCGGACAGGGCCTCTTCCTACGAGCAGTACTTC. Translated, this gives CASSPRGPDRASSYEQYF.